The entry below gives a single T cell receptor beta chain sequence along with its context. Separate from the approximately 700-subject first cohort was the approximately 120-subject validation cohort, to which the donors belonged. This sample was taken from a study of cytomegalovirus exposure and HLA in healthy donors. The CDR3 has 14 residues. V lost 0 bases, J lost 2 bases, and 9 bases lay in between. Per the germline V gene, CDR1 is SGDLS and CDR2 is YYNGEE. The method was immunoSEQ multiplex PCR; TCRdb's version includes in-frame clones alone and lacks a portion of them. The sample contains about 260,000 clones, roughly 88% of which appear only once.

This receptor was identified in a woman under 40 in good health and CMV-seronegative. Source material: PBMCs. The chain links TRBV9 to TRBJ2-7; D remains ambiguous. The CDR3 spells CASSVAPETYEQYF. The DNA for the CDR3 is TGTGCCAGCAGCGTAGCCCCGGAAACCTACGAGCAGTACTTC.